A single sample gave rise to the 16 T cell receptor beta chains below, sequenced in a study of blood T cell repertoires in COVID-19. Data came from immunoSEQ multiplex PCR; TCRdb stores just in-frame clones and leaves some out. The data show about 270,000 clones, 82% seen once. The sample consisted of peripheral blood. All receptors come from a woman between 18 and 29 years old with acute or convalescent COVID-19.

The V gene is TRBV5-4, the J gene TRBJ2-1; TRBD2 matches at 8 bases. This CDR3 comprises 14 residues. The J segment lost 0 bases and the V segment lost 7 bases, leaving 3 bases of the junction unmatched. Germline CDR1 reads SGHNT; CDR2 reads YYREEE (reference sequence). Here the CDR3 reads CASQRELSYNEQFF. DNA of the CDR3: TGTGCCAGCCAGCGGGAGCTCTCCTACAATGAGCAGTTCTTC.

This chain connects TRBV5-1 to TRBJ2-7; TRBD2 matches 8 bases. This CDR3 contains 14 residues. Germline lookup yields CDR1 SGHRS and CDR2 YFSETQ. V lost 4 bases, J lost 5 bases, and 8 bases stayed unmatched. The CDR3 here is CASSTGLVSDEQYF. The CDR3 region has the DNA TGCGCCAGCAGCACGGGACTAGTATCCGACGAGCAGTACTTC.

The CDR3, as DNA: TGTGCCAGCTGTTCGTCCTACGAGCAGTACTTC. It is translated as CASCSSYEQYF. This chain links TRBV25-1 with TRBJ2-7, with no clear D. The CDR3 is 11 amino acids. Germline CDR1 is MGHDK and CDR2 is SYGVNS. The germline V and J ends were trimmed by 8 bases and 1 base, with 6 bases remaining between them.

The gene calls are TRBV29-1 and TRBJ2-1, with 7 bases fitting TRBD2. There are 14 residues in the CDR3. CDR1 SQVTM and CDR2 ANQGSEA come from the germline V gene. Trimming cost V 0 bases and J 4 bases; bases outside gene matches: 3. The CDR3: CSVEDLAEYNEQFF. In DNA, the CDR3 is TGCAGCGTTGAAGATCTAGCGGAGTACAATGAGCAGTTCTTC.

The chain is built from TRBV6-5 and TRBJ2-7, with TRBD2 as a possible D gene (6 bases). V shed 0 bases and J shed 0 bases, with 12 bases lying between them. The germline V gene encodes CDR1 MNHEY and CDR2 SVGAGI. The length of the CDR3 is 16 residues. The CDR3 is CASSYSSGTLSYEQYF. The CDR3 DNA reads as TGTGCCAGCAGTTACTCATCCGGGACTCTCTCCTACGAGCAGTACTTC.

The chain employs TRBV6-5 and TRBJ1-2; 7 bases match TRBD1. The germline V gene has CDR1 MNHEY and CDR2 SVGAGI. The CDR3 spans 15 residues. J gave up 8 bases and V 5 bases, and 14 bases lay outside the gene matches. The CDR3 reads CASSPRQGLGSGYTF. CDR3 DNA: TGTGCCAGCAGTCCACGACAGGGACTCGGGTCCGGCTACACCTTC.

The chain recombines TRBV29-1 with TRBJ1-2, with D tentatively TRBD1 (6 bases). The germline V gene has CDR1 SQVTM and CDR2 ANQGSEA. The V end lost 4 bases, the J end lost 8 bases, and 20 bases lay between the germline ends. CDR3 length equals 14 residues. The CDR3: CSVGRDILGLGYTF. In DNA, the CDR3 is TGCAGCGTTGGCCGGGACATACTGGGTCTAGGCTACACCTTC.

This clone was seen just once. The rearrangement uses TRBV20-1 and TRBJ2-1; D remains ambiguous. This CDR3 has 16 amino acids. Germline V lookup: CDR1 DFQATT, CDR2 SNEGSKA (reference sequence). The V end was cut by 3 bases, the J end by 6 bases, with 21 bases between. The CDR3 reads CSASLSRIYRSNEQFF. The CDR3 DNA reads TGCAGTGCTAGTCTTTCCCGGATCTACAGATCCAATGAGCAGTTCTTC.

This sequence joins TRBV5-1 and TRBJ1-1; 9 bases agree with TRBD1. This CDR3 is 16 amino acids long. Trimming removed 0 bases from V and 1 base from J; junction bases left unmatched: 4. The germline V gene encodes CDR1 SGHRS and CDR2 YFSETQ. The DNA of the CDR3 is TGCGCCAGCAGCTTGGCTACGGGACAGGGGAACACTGAAGCTTTCTTT. The encoded protein is CASSLATGQGNTEAFF.

The gene calls are TRBV3-1 (or the pseudogene TRBV3-2) and TRBJ1-2, with D maybe TRBD1 (5 bases). V was shortened by 1 base and J by 4 bases, with 10 bases between the two germline ends. CDR1 and CDR2 (germline): LGHDT, YNNKEL (reference sequence). This CDR3 has 14 amino acids. CDR3 sequence reads: CASSQGQSSYGYTF. Written as DNA, the CDR3 is TGTGCCAGCAGCCAAGGACAGAGTAGCTATGGCTACACCTTC.

This clone was seen only once. The CDR3 spells CASSSGGTGSGNTIYF. For the CDR3, the DNA is TGCGCCAGCAGTTCGGGTGGGACAGGCTCTGGAAACACCATATATTTT. The chain combines TRBV5-1 with TRBJ1-3, with TRBD1 matching 8 bases. Per germline, CDR1 SGHRS and CDR2 YFSETQ. After removal of 5 bases from V and 0 bases from J, the junction contained 7 bases not matched to a gene. CDR3 length: 16 residues. The full variable domain, in which reference TRBV5-1 and TRBJ1-3 provide the parts outside the CDR3, is KAGVTQTPRYLIKTRGQQVTLSCSPISGHRSVSWYQQTPGQGLQFLFEYFSETQRNKGNFPGRFSGRQFSNSRSEMNVSTLELGDSALYLCASSSGGTGSGNTIYFGEGSWLTVV.

The gene calls are TRBV4-3 and TRBJ2-2, with 8 bases matching TRBD2. V lost 2 bases and J lost 7; bases outside the gene matches: 9. The CDR3 sequence is 16 residues long. Germline V lookup: CDR1 LGHNA, CDR2 YSLEER. The CDR3 coding sequence is TGCGCCAGCAGCCAATGGGGACTAGGAGTAGACGGGGAGCTGTTTTTT. Protein product: CASSQWGLGVDGELFF.

The rearrangement links TRBV27 to TRBJ2-4; possible D gene TRBD2, 6 bases. The CDR3 runs to 14 residues. The V end lost 1 base, the J end lost 9 bases, and 13 bases lay between the germline ends. Germline loops: CDR1 MNHEY, CDR2 SMNVEV (reference sequence). The CDR3 spells CASSLWAGSGIQYF. CDR3 bases: TGTGCCAGCAGTTTATGGGCGGGGAGTGGCATTCAGTACTTC.

The rearrangement uses TRBV6-2 or TRBV6-3 and TRBJ1-1; D perhaps matches TRBD1 (5 bases). Germline-derived CDR1 and CDR2 are MNHEY and SVGEGT. The CDR3 has 15 residues. V shed 5 bases and J shed 1 base, with 14 bases lying between them. CDR3 bases: TGTGCCAGCAGTCCCACGGGACTGGGGAACACTGAAGCTTTCTTT. This encodes CASSPTGLGNTEAFF.

The chain carries TRBV27 and TRBJ2-1, with 8 bases that match TRBD1. The germline V gene encodes CDR1 MNHEY and CDR2 SMNVEV (reference sequence). After removal of 8 bases from V and 5 bases from J, the junction contained 5 bases not matched to a gene. CDR3 length equals 13 residues. The CDR3 protein is CASGRGQHNEQFF. CDR3 nucleotides: TGTGCCAGCGGCAGGGGGCAACACAATGAGCAGTTCTTC.

The chain carries TRBV19 and TRBJ2-2; 8 nucleotides line up with TRBD2. Trimming at V came to 5 bases and at J to 4 bases, leaving 12 bases not matched to a gene. Germline V gives CDR1 LNHDA, CDR2 SQIVND (reference sequence). The CDR3 totals 17 residues. The CDR3 spells CASSFSLSGAGTGELFF. CDR3 coding DNA: TGTGCCAGTAGTTTCTCACTTAGCGGGGCGGGCACCGGGGAGCTGTTTTTT.